The sequence of this T cell receptor (beta chain) was determined in a study of T-cell reconstitution after alpha-beta-depleted transplantation in children. Preparing the TCRbeta library involved the use of unique molecular identifiers. TCRdb independently ran MiXCR on the PCR reads; one entry per CDR3 protein. In the table there are some 390,000 distinct CDR3 sequences, 20% of which are singletons. Germline assignment: CDR1 LNHNV and CDR2 YYDKDF (reference sequence). V lost 0 bases, J lost 5 bases, and 10 bases lay in between. The CDR3 runs to 14 residues. V and J are TRBV15 and TRBJ2-5; weak D call: TRBD1 (6 bases). This receptor was taken from a human donor who donated a stem cell graft to a child with acute myeloid leukemia. The source was PBMCs from the stem cell graft donor, collected from the stem cell graft. CDR3 DNA sequence: TGTGCCACCAGCAGAGATAATGGGGGCGAGACCCAGTACTTC. Protein sequence: CATSRDNGGETQYF.